The 14 T cell receptor beta chains in this list originate from one sample, sequenced in a study of blood T cells in healthy people across ages. A second roughly 6 to 11 cycle PCR used barcoded and J-beta primers. TCRdb re-called the 5' RACE reads through MiXCR, storing one row per CDR3 protein. The repertoire holds around 900,000 distinct CDR3 sequences, with about 28% as singletons. The sample comprised blood. The source of these receptors is a woman aged 80 or older in good health.

This clonotype was counted many times. This chain uses TRBV6-5 with TRBJ2-7, with D tentatively TRBD2 (6 bases). The V gene lost 6 bases and the J gene lost 3 bases, with 9 bases spanning the gap. Germline V gene sequence: CDR1 MNHEY, CDR2 SVGAGI. There are 12 residues in the CDR3. DNA of the CDR3: TGTGCCAGCAGGTCGGGGGACTACGAGCAGTACTTC. It encodes CASRSGDYEQYF.

On this clonotype: A read error may explain this, as a much larger clone is one base away. The chain carries TRBV27 and TRBJ2-3; 8 nucleotides match TRBD1. CDR1 MNHEY and CDR2 SMNVEV come from the germline V gene (reference sequence). The CDR3 consists of 14 residues. CDR3 bases: TGTGCCAGCAGTCCGGGGACAGGCCCAGATGCGCAGTATTTT. Protein sequence: CASSPGTGPDAQYF.

A word on this clonotype: A much larger clone differs from this one at a single base, so this may be a read error. The chain links TRBV7-2 to TRBJ1-5; 7 bases agree with TRBD1. CDR3 length: 14 amino acids. The germline CDR1 and CDR2 sequences are SGHTA and FQGNSA. Trimming at V came to 5 bases and at J to 6 bases, leaving 7 bases not matched to a gene. The CDR3 DNA is TGTGCCAGCAGCACGGGACAGCGAAGTCAGCCCCAGCATTTT. Its protein product is CASSTGQRSQPQHF. Filled out from reference TRBV7-2 and TRBJ1-5, the complete variable domain reads GAGVSQSPSNKVTEKGKDVELRCDPISGHTALYWYRQSLGQGLEFLIYFQGNSAPDKSGLPSDRFSAERTGGSVSTLTIQRTQQEDSAVYLCASSTGQRSQPQHFGDGTRLSIL.

This clonotype was observed a handful of times. The chain is built from TRBV9 and TRBJ2-7; 13 nucleotides agree with TRBD2. CDR3 size: 15 residues. The V and J ends lost 3 bases and 3 bases, in that order; junction bases with no gene match: 3. In germline, CDR1 is SGDLS, CDR2 YYNGEE. CDR3 residues: CASSAGLAGVYEQYF. The CDR3 DNA sequence: TGTGCCAGCAGCGCCGGACTAGCGGGGGTCTACGAGCAGTACTTC.

This clonotype was counted a few times. A much larger clone sits a single nucleotide away, making a read error possible. The V and J genes are TRBV29-1 and TRBJ2-5; the match to TRBD2 covers 9 bases. Per the germline V gene, CDR1 is SQVTM and CDR2 is ANQGSEA. Trimming at V came to 4 bases and at J to 11 bases, leaving 14 bases not matched to a gene. The CDR3 is made up of 14 amino acids. The CDR3 spells CSVVGGGVYNEQYF. The CDR3 coding sequence is TGCAGCGTTGTCGGCGGGGGGGTATACAATGAGCAGTACTTC.

The J gene is TRBJ2-5, the V gene TRBV18; no clear D gene. Germline lookup yields CDR1 KGHSH and CDR2 LQKENI. The CDR3 covers 13 residues. V lost 1 base and J 2 bases, leaving 5 bases between the germline ends. The CDR3 DNA reads TGTGCCAGCTCACCACACAGTCAAGAGACCCAGTACTTC. This translates into CASSPHSQETQYF.

This clonotype was counted at least ten times. Here the CDR3 DNA reads TGTGCCAGCAGGAGAGGGGGGGAGGGGAATGAGCAGTTCTTC. Translation: CASRRGGEGNEQFF. The rearrangement links TRBV6-6 to TRBJ2-1; a possible D gene is TRBD2 (7 bases). The V end was cut by 6 bases, the J end by 7 bases, with 16 bases between. The CDR3 length is 14 residues. The germline CDR1 and CDR2 sequences are MNHNY and SVGAGI (reference sequence).

Details on this clonotype: Compared with germline, one end of the junction differs, possibly owing to a read error. The chain couples TRBV7-6 to TRBJ2-2, with D possibly matching TRBD1 (5 bases). This CDR3 is built from 18 residues. The germline gives CDR1 SGHVS, CDR2 FNYEAQ. In nucleotides, the CDR3 is TGTGCCAGCAACTTAGAGGCCAGGACACCTACGAACACCGGGGAGCTGTTTTTT. Protein product: CASNLEARTPTNTGELFF. Using reference TRBV7-6 and TRBJ2-2 for the parts outside the CDR3, the full variable domain is GAGVSQSPRYKVTKRGQDVALRCDPISGHVSLYWYRQALGQGPEFLTYFNYEAQQDKSGLPNDRFSAERPEGSISTLTIQRTEQRDSAMYRCASNLEARTPTNTGELFFGEGSRLTVL.

Points on this clonotype: The junction and the germline gene differ at one end; a read error may be behind it. The V and J genes are TRBV6-1 and TRBJ2-6; D possibly corresponds to TRBD1 (5 bases). This CDR3 is built from 17 residues. Germline V lookup: CDR1 MNHNS, CDR2 SASEGT. The CDR3 nucleotides read TGTGCCAGCAGTGTAGGCACCCTGGGCTCTGGGGCCAACGTCCCGACTTTC. Translation gives CASSVGTLGSGANVPTF.

V is TRBV4-2 and J is TRBJ1-1; 7 nucleotides agree with TRBD1. V trimming: 4 bases; J trimming: 6 bases; junction bases outside the gene matches: 11. This CDR3 comprises 15 residues. CDR1 and CDR2 (germline): LGHNA, YNFKEQ. DNA of the CDR3: TGTGCCAGCAGCCGCTTACAACAGGGGTCCCCTGAAGCTTTCTTT. Its protein product is CASSRLQQGSPEAFF.

The genes are TRBV6-5 and TRBJ1-4; D is unclear. The ends were cut back, 5 bases at V and 11 bases at J, with 12 bases in the middle. The CDR3 is 12 residues long. The germline V gene has CDR1 MNHEY and CDR2 SVGAGI. This chain's CDR3 is CASSPTGRKLFF. For the CDR3, the DNA is TGTGCCAGCAGTCCTACGGGTAGGAAACTGTTTTTT.

The chain recombines TRBV7-2 with TRBJ1-2; unclear D gene. The V and J ends lost 4 bases and 8 bases respectively, with 14 bases between them. This CDR3 spans 13 amino acids. CDR1 SGHTA and CDR2 FQGNSA come from the germline V gene. The CDR3 sequence is CASSWTTMGGYTF. In DNA, the CDR3 is TGTGCCAGCAGCTGGACGACTATGGGCGGCTACACCTTC. The full variable domain, in which reference TRBV7-2 and TRBJ1-2 provide the parts outside the CDR3, is GAGVSQSPSNKVTEKGKDVELRCDPISGHTALYWYRQSLGQGLEFLIYFQGNSAPDKSGLPSDRFSAERTGGSVSTLTIQRTQQEDSAVYLCASSWTTMGGYTFGSGTRLTVV.

This chain connects TRBV20-1 to TRBJ2-1; 11 positions match TRBD2. Trimming removed 5 bases from V and 9 bases from J; junction bases left unmatched: 9. This CDR3 is 14 amino acids long. Germline assignment: CDR1 DFQATT and CDR2 SNEGSKA (reference sequence). The DNA of the CDR3 is TGCAGTGCTGAGACTAGCGGGGTGGTGGGTGAGCAGTTCTTC. As protein: CSAETSGVVGEQFF.

This clonotype occurred a few times. This chain links TRBV30 with TRBJ1-5, with D perhaps TRBD1 (6 bases). Trimming stripped 3 bases from V and 3 bases from J, with 12 bases between. There are 14 residues in the CDR3. Per the germline V gene, CDR1 is GTSNPN and CDR2 is SVGIG (reference sequence). CDR3 region: CAWSAGHFNQPQHF. The CDR3 coding sequence is TGTGCCTGGAGCGCGGGACACTTCAATCAGCCCCAGCATTTT. Full variable domain (rest looked up from reference TRBV30 and TRBJ1-5): SQTIHQWPATLVQPVGSPLSLECTVEGTSNPNLYWYRQAAGRGLQLLFYSVGIGQISSEVPQNLSASRPQDRQFILSSKKLLLSDSGFYLCAWSAGHFNQPQHFGDGTRLSIL.